This entry lists 8 T cell receptor beta chains sequenced from one sample in a study of blood T cells in healthy people across ages (dated by TCRdb to between 2015 and 2017). The library was made by 5' RACE. TCRdb names Illumina HiSeq 2500 as the instrument used. A second PCR of roughly 7 to 11 cycles was performed with a sample-barcoded 5' primer and a J-beta primer mix. The raw public data were reprocessed by TCRdb itself: fastp quality trimming at Q25, MiXCR clonotype calling, in-frame beta chains only. For every CDR3 protein sequence, its rows merge into one entry that carries the most common genes and DNA. This sample has 600,000 or so distinct CDR3 sequences in its table, and under 30% of those were observed once. The ten largest make up less than 20% of the sample. Sequenced material: blood. All receptors derive from a woman at least 80 years old in good health.

CDR3 region: CASSDSQRGSYEQYF. The CDR3 coding sequence is TGTGCCAGCAGTGACTCCCAAAGGGGCTCCTACGAGCAGTACTTC. The chain couples TRBV2 to TRBJ2-7; possible D gene TRBD1, 5 bases. The CDR3 consists of 15 residues. CDR1 is SNHLY, CDR2 FYNNEI, per germline. The V end lost 3 bases, the J end lost 0 bases, and 12 bases lay between the germline ends.

This clonotype showed up many times. The chain has TRBV19 and TRBJ2-5; D remains unclear. V was cut by 4 bases and J by 5 bases, with 17 bases left in between. CDR3 length equals 15 residues. Per the germline V gene, CDR1 is LNHDA and CDR2 is SQIVND (reference sequence). The CDR3 sequence: CASSSISQFLETQYF. The CDR3 coding sequence is TGTGCCAGTAGTAGTATTTCGCAGTTTTTGGAGACCCAGTACTTC.

Turning to this clonotype: A much larger clone sits a single nucleotide away, making a read error possible. CDR3 coding DNA: TGTGCCAGCAGCCCGCGCGGGACTAGCGGGGGGGTCACAGAGACCCAGTACTTC. Encoded protein: CASSPRGTSGGVTETQYF. The gene calls are TRBV7-8 and TRBJ2-5, with 16 bases identical to TRBD2. Germline assignment: CDR1 SGHVS and CDR2 FQNEAQ. Trimming cost V 5 bases and J 4 bases; bases outside gene matches: 10. This CDR3 has 18 residues. The whole variable domain, filled in from reference TRBV7-8 and TRBJ2-5, reads GAGVSQSPRYKVAKRGQDVALRCDPISGHVSLFWYQQALGQGPEFLTYFQNEAQLDKSGLPSDRFFAERPEGSVSTLKIQRTQQEDSAVYLCASSPRGTSGGVTETQYFGPGTRLLVL.

V gene TRBV20-1 combines with J gene TRBJ1-1; D gene ambiguous. Germline V CDR1 and CDR2: DFQATT, SNEGSKA (reference sequence). The V end was cut by 3 bases, the J end by 3 bases, with 11 bases between. The CDR3 contains 13 residues. The chain's CDR3 is CSASPRSYTEAFF. CDR3 in DNA: TGCAGTGCTAGTCCCCGATCTTACACTGAAGCTTTCTTT.

This clonotype has more than one count but fewer than ten. A much larger clonotype is one base distant, so this may be a read error. V gene TRBV7-2 combines with J gene TRBJ1-1, with D maybe TRBD1 (5 bases). Germline CDR1 is SGHTA and CDR2 is FQGNSA. The CDR3 totals 13 residues. Trimming removed 9 bases from V and 6 bases from J, with 17 bases in between. This CDR3 reads CASRVGARAEAFF. DNA for the CDR3: TGTGCCAGTCGGGTCGGGGCCAGGGCTGAAGCTTTCTTT.

The chain is built from TRBV9 and TRBJ2-4; the match to TRBD1 covers 8 bases. This CDR3 region has 14 residues. Per germline, CDR1 SGDLS and CDR2 YYNGEE. The trim removed 0 bases at V and 13 bases at J, leaving 9 bases unmatched. The CDR3 sequence is CASSVGTGRNEQYF. For the CDR3, the DNA is TGTGCCAGCAGCGTAGGGACAGGGCGAAATGAGCAGTACTTC.

The CDR3 DNA reads as TGTGCCATCTCTAGCGGGGGGTGGGATACGCAGTATTTT. Translating it yields CAISSGGWDTQYF. This rearrangement joins TRBV10-3 to TRBJ2-3; 11 positions match TRBD2. V dropped 8 bases and J dropped 6; count of bases not matched to a gene: 4. The CDR3 has 13 amino acids. Germline CDR1 and CDR2: ENHRY and SYGVKD.

With respect to this clonotype: A read error may explain this, as a much larger clone is one base away. The rearrangement uses TRBV20-1 and TRBJ2-7; TRBD1 matches 8 bases. Per germline, CDR1 DFQATT and CDR2 SNEGSKA (reference sequence). This CDR3 has 12 residues. CDR3 loop: CSAQGGGDERYF. In DNA, the CDR3 is TGCAGTGCACAGGGGGGCGGCGACGAGCGGTACTTC.